The rows below give T cell receptor beta chains drawn from one sample of a study of T cell changes during pregnancy in multiple sclerosis. Produced via immunoSEQ multiplex PCR; TCRdb's table is partial and in-frame only. Of 35,000 or so clones listed, approximately 91% were seen once; the top ten hold 2.8%. The starting material was CD4+ T cells from peripheral blood mononuclear cells, obtained in the third trimester of pregnancy. The source is a female donor in good health, enrolled as a control in a pregnancy study. Both conserved end residues are part of each CDR3. The D gene is left open where the match is weak. Size values are once, few and many counts, or a class for expanded clones, and some rows have none.

TRBV6-6,NA,NA,TRBJ1-6,CASSYADRNSPLHF,TGTGCCAGCAGTTATGCCGACAGGAATTCACCCCTCCACTTT
TRBV28,NA,TRBD1,TRBJ1-2,CASSSQGADYGYTF,TGTGCCAGCAGTTCACAGGGGGCGGACTATGGCTACACCTTC
TRBV28,NA,NA,TRBJ2-3,CASSSKPADTQYF,TGTGCCAGCAGTTCAAAGCCCGCGGATACGCAGTATTTT
TRBV4-2,NA,TRBD1,TRBJ1-2,CASSQVDRGNYGYTF,TGTGCCAGCAGCCAAGTTGACAGGGGAAACTATGGCTACACCTTC
TRBV28,NA,NA,TRBJ2-7,CASSLSPGLNEQYF,TGTGCCAGCAGTTTATCGCCAGGGCTGAACGAGCAGTACTTC
TRBV10-2,NA,TRBD1,TRBJ1-1,CASSGFLRGHDTEAFF,TGCGCCAGCAGTGGGTTCCTCAGGGGGCACGACACTGAAGCTTTCTTT
TRBV5-1,NA,TRBD1,TRBJ1-1,CASSYATGISEAFF,TGCGCCAGCAGCTACGCGACAGGGATCAGTGAAGCTTTCTTT
TRBV6-1,NA,NA,TRBJ2-2,CASSEPGQNTGELFF,TGTGCCAGCAGTGAACCGGGACAGAACACCGGGGAGCTGTTTTTT
TRBV30,NA,TRBD1,TRBJ2-1,CAWSVWDRDSNEQFF,TGTGCCTGGAGTGTATGGGACAGGGATAGCAATGAGCAGTTCTTC
TRBV29-1,NA,TRBD1,TRBJ1-1,CSALGQVPEAFF,TGCAGCGCCTTGGGACAGGTCCCTGAAGCTTTCTTT
TRBV29-1,NA,TRBD1,TRBJ2-3,CSAGQGSTDTQYF,TGCAGCGCTGGACAGGGGAGCACAGATACGCAGTATTTT
TRBV5-1,NA,TRBD2,TRBJ2-5,CASTTSGGAIGVQTQYF,TGCGCCAGCACGACTAGCGGGGGGGCTATCGGTGTGCAGACCCAGTACTTC
TRBV7-2,NA,NA,TRBJ2-5,CASQLGRHQETQYF,TGTGCCAGCCAGCTGGGCAGACACCAAGAGACCCAGTACTTC
TRBV7-9,NA,NA,TRBJ2-2,CASSSQGSTGELFF,TGTGCCAGCAGCTCCCAGGGCAGCACCGGGGAGCTGTTTTTT
TRBV5-6,once,TRBD1,TRBJ1-5,CASSSGTGGQPQHF,TGTGCCAGCAGTTCCGGGACAGGCGGACAGCCCCAGCATTTT
TRBV19,NA,TRBD1,TRBJ2-7,CASSTLGTGNEQYF,TGTGCCAGTAGTACCCTAGGGACAGGGAACGAGCAGTACTTC
TRBV7-6,NA,TRBD2,TRBJ2-3,CASSLGTSGGLDTQYF,TGTGCCAGCAGCCTAGGGACTAGCGGGGGGTTAGATACGCAGTATTTT
TRBV4-1,NA,TRBD2,TRBJ2-5,CASSQPPGLEETQYF,TGCGCCAGCAGCCAGCCGCCGGGACTAGAAGAGACCCAGTACTTC
TRBV5-1,once,TRBD2,TRBJ2-1,CASSLGGTRGLNEQFF,TGCGCCAGCAGCTTGGGCGGGACTAGGGGACTGAATGAGCAGTTCTTC